The next 31 T cell receptor beta chains were all read from a single sample in a study of T-cell reconstitution after alpha-beta-depleted transplantation in children. Preparing the TCRbeta library involved the use of unique molecular identifiers. TCRdb reprocessed the PCR reads via MiXCR and lists one record per CDR3 protein. The repertoire consists of under 250,000 distinct CDR3 sequences, with 20% to 30% occurring once and the leading ten covering about 4.8%. This sample comprised PBMCs, mostly from graft donor cells, obtained 360 days after TCRalphabeta/CD19-depleted stem cell transplant. The receptors come from a female patient aged 2-10 years who had a stem cell transplant for congenital amegakaryocytic thrombocytopenia, so the T cells may come from the graft donor.

The V and J genes are TRBV1 and TRBJ1-6; TRBD1 reflects the table's D call only, with no check against the DNA. TRBV1 is termed a pseudogene. The CDR3 is 17 amino acids. This chain's CDR3 is CTSSHIRTGSCNSPLHF. Here the CDR3 DNA reads TGCACCAGCAGCCACATACGGACAGGGTCGTGTAATTCACCCCTCCACTTT.

This rearrangement joins TRBV2 to TRBJ2-1, with D possibly matching TRBD1 (6 bases). Trimming left V 6 bases short and J 6 bases short, with 15 bases between. Germline V gives CDR1 SNHLY, CDR2 FYNNEI. The CDR3 sequence is 14 residues long. In DNA, the CDR3 is TGTGCCAGCAGCCCTGGCCGGGACACCAATGAGCAGTTCTTC. Translated: CASSPGRDTNEQFF.

The table lists this clonotype with a few counts. This chain links TRBV4-3 with TRBJ2-4; 8 nucleotides match TRBD2. This CDR3 is 15 amino acids long. The V and J ends lost 3 bases and 7 bases, in that order; junction bases with no gene match: 8. Germline V gene sequence: CDR1 LGHNA, CDR2 YSLEER. CDR3 sequence (DNA): TGCGCCAGCAGCCATTATCTAGCGGGCCGGAACATTCAGTACTTC. Its translation: CASSHYLAGRNIQYF.

The chain joins TRBV5-1 to TRBJ1-1, with 8 bases lining up with TRBD1. Germline CDR1 and CDR2: SGHRS and YFSETQ. This CDR3 has 13 residues. With V trimmed by 7 bases and J by 4 bases, 6 bases remained unmatched. The CDR3 DNA reads as TGCGCCAGCGGACAGGGAAGATCCACTGAAGCTTTCTTT. Translated, it gives CASGQGRSTEAFF.

This clonotype was seen a handful of times. V gene TRBV12-3 or TRBV12-4 combines with J gene TRBJ2-5; no clear D gene. Between the trimmed V and J ends, which lost 3 bases and 3 bases, there was a span of 8 bases. The CDR3 has 13 residues. The CDR3 protein is CASSFSKKETQYF. For the CDR3, the DNA is TGTGCCAGCAGTTTCTCGAAGAAAGAGACCCAGTACTTC.

The J gene is TRBJ2-2, the V gene TRBV20-1, with no clear D. Trimming pared 5 bases from V and 6 bases from J, leaving 10 bases between. Germline loops: CDR1 DFQATT, CDR2 SNEGSKA (reference sequence). The CDR3 has 12 amino acids. The CDR3 DNA sequence: TGCAGTGCTCCCTCGAAAGCCGGGGAGCTGTTTTTT. Protein: CSAPSKAGELFF.

Concerning this clonotype itself: A much larger clone lies a single base off, so this may be a read error. This chain uses TRBV6-5 with TRBJ2-1; the D gene is possibly TRBD1 (5 bases). With 1 base removed from V and 10 bases from J, the gap between germline ends came to 8 bases. Germline CDR1 MNHEY, CDR2 SVGAGI. The CDR3 sequence is 12 residues long. In nucleotides, the CDR3 is TGTGCCAGCAGTTACTGTCGGACAGAGCAGTTCTTC. Its protein is CASSYCRTEQFF.

The chain uses TRBV4-1 and TRBJ2-5, with 7 positions matching TRBD1. Losses at the gene ends were 1 base for V and 7 bases for J; bases not matched to a gene: 9. The CDR3 totals 15 residues. Per the germline V gene, CDR1 is MGHRA and CDR2 is YSYEKL. For the CDR3, the DNA is TGCGCCAGCAGCCAAGTTCCAGGGGGAAGGGGGACCCAGTACTTC. Translated: CASSQVPGGRGTQYF.

The chain is built from TRBV20-1 and TRBJ1-2; D not resolved. V lost 6 bases to trimming and J lost 4 bases, with 9 bases between them. The CDR3 contains 11 residues. Germline-derived CDR1 and CDR2 are DFQATT and SNEGSKA (reference sequence). The CDR3 DNA is TGCAGTGCCAAGGGAGTCTATGGCTACACCTTC. It specifies CSAKGVYGYTF.

This clonotype has a handful of counts. This chain links TRBV12-3 or TRBV12-4 with TRBJ2-7; 7 bases are shared with TRBD2. This CDR3 is 14 amino acids long. J lost 6 bases, V lost 3 bases, and 8 bases had no gene match. CDR3 nucleotide sequence: TGTGCCAGCAGTTTTGCGGGAGAGTGGGGCGAGCAGTACTTC. Translated: CASSFAGEWGEQYF.

This clonotype was picked up a small number of times. V gene TRBV5-1 combines with J gene TRBJ2-1; D is uncertain. This CDR3 has 15 amino acids. CDR1 SGHRS and CDR2 YFSETQ come from the germline V gene. Trimming shortened V by 4 bases and J by 0 bases, and 11 bases separated the two germline ends. This CDR3 is CASSPRWSSYNEQFF. The CDR3 DNA reads TGCGCCAGCAGCCCTCGGTGGAGCTCCTACAATGAGCAGTTCTTC.

V and J are TRBV2 and TRBJ2-1; 13 nucleotides align to TRBD2. Germline V gene lookup returns CDR1 SNHLY and CDR2 FYNNEI. J was trimmed by 4 bases and V by 6 bases; bases with no gene match: 6. The length of the CDR3 is 16 residues. This chain's CDR3 is CASRGSGLAGYNEQFF. DNA of the CDR3: TGTGCCAGCAGGGGATCGGGACTAGCGGGGTACAATGAGCAGTTCTTC.

The rearrangement joins TRBV7-8 to TRBJ2-1, with 10 positions matching TRBD2. This CDR3 comprises 16 residues. Looked up from germline, CDR1 is SGHVS and CDR2 is FQNEAQ. V trimming: 2 bases; J trimming: 10 bases; junction bases outside the gene matches: 11. The CDR3 region has the DNA TGTGCCAGCAGCTTATTCCTAGCGGGGGCCCCGTGGGAGCAGTTCTTC. This codes for CASSLFLAGAPWEQFF.

V is TRBV25-1 and J is TRBJ2-1, with D uncertain. CDR3 length: 11 residues. With 6 bases removed from V and 10 bases from J, the gap between germline ends came to 10 bases. Germline assignment: CDR1 MGHDK and CDR2 SYGVNS. CDR3 in DNA: TGTGCCAGCAGCGTATCTGGGGAGCAGTTCTTC. The encoded protein is CASSVSGEQFF.

The gene calls are TRBV20-1 and TRBJ1-1, with TRBD1 as a possible D gene (6 bases). Trimming shortened V by 0 bases and J by 0 bases, and 14 bases separated the two germline ends. The germline CDR1 and CDR2 sequences are DFQATT and SNEGSKA (reference sequence). The CDR3 sequence is 16 residues long. The CDR3 here is CSARDSTGKVNTEAFF. CDR3 sequence (DNA): TGCAGTGCTAGAGATAGCACAGGGAAGGTGAACACTGAAGCTTTCTTT.

This chain links TRBV3-1 with TRBJ2-2, with D uncertain. This CDR3 comprises 15 residues. The germline CDR1 and CDR2 sequences are LGHDT and YNNKEL (reference sequence). Trimming left V 4 bases short and J 5 bases short, with 14 bases between. CDR3 in amino acids: CASSPLNPETGELFF. The CDR3 region has the DNA TGTGCCAGCAGCCCGCTTAATCCCGAAACCGGGGAGCTGTTTTTT.

The V call is TRBV7-8, the J call TRBJ2-5; possibly TRBD1 for D (5 bases). This CDR3 has 17 amino acids. The V end lost 2 bases, the J end lost 5 bases, and 21 bases lay between the germline ends. CDR1 is SGHVS, CDR2 FQNEAQ, per germline. The CDR3 bases are TGTGCCAGCAGCTTAAACACTGGGGCACTGAGTGAGGAGACCCAGTACTTC. As protein: CASSLNTGALSEETQYF.

This clonotype was recorded at least ten times. V is TRBV4-3 and J is TRBJ2-3; D ambiguous. V gave up 1 base and J gave up 4 bases, with 12 bases separating them. The germline gives CDR1 LGHNA, CDR2 YSLEER. CDR3 length: 15 amino acids. In nucleotides, the CDR3 is TGCGCCAGCAGCCAAGGCCACCCGAATGCAGATACGCAGTATTTT. This sequence encodes CASSQGHPNADTQYF.

CDR3 sequence reads: CASRPGMAGVLGEQYF. The CDR3 region has the DNA TGTGCCAGCAGACCCGGGATGGCGGGGGTATTGGGCGAGCAGTACTTC. The gene calls are TRBV3-1 and TRBJ2-7, with 7 bases fitting TRBD2. The germline CDR1 and CDR2 sequences are LGHDT and YNNKEL (reference sequence). The ends lost 6 bases at V and 6 bases at J; junction bases unmatched: 17. There are 16 residues in the CDR3.

This clonotype showed up just a few times. V usage is TRBV6-5 and J usage is TRBJ1-2, with D possibly TRBD1 on 5 matching bases. V dropped 0 bases and J dropped 0 bases, with 14 bases sitting between them. The CDR3 length is 17 residues. CDR1 and CDR2 from the germline V gene are MNHEY and SVGAGI. This CDR3 is CASSYSRVWGSNYGYTF. The CDR3 coding sequence is TGTGCCAGCAGTTACTCGAGAGTGTGGGGGTCTAACTATGGCTACACCTTC.

The CDR3 sequence is CASSGLAGQGETQYF. In nucleotides, the CDR3 is TGCGCCAGCAGTGGACTAGCGGGACAGGGGGAGACCCAGTACTTC. This chain joins TRBV10-2 and TRBJ2-5, with D possibly TRBD2 on 11 matching bases. This CDR3 has 15 amino acids. CDR1 is WSHSY, CDR2 SAAADI, per germline. V was trimmed by 4 bases and J by 5 bases, leaving 17 bases between them.

The chain recombines TRBV4-1 with TRBJ2-5; weak D call: TRBD2 (5 bases). Trimming took 6 bases from V and 1 from J, leaving 9 bases between them. Germline V CDR1 and CDR2: MGHRA, YSYEKL. The CDR3 totals 13 residues. The CDR3 sequence: CASSPGIQETQYF. Here the CDR3 DNA reads TGCGCCAGCAGTCCGGGGATCCAAGAGACCCAGTACTTC.

The CDR3 is CATSLGQFNEKLFF. In nucleotides, the CDR3 is TGTGCCACCAGCCTGGGACAGTTTAATGAAAAACTGTTTTTT. The genes are TRBV15 and TRBJ1-4, with 7 bases identical to TRBD1. The J segment lost 4 bases and the V segment lost 5 bases, leaving 4 bases of the junction unmatched. In germline, CDR1 is LNHNV, CDR2 YYDKDF (reference sequence). The CDR3 sequence is 14 residues long.

V usage is TRBV18 and J usage is TRBJ1-1; D unclear. Germline CDR1 is KGHSH and CDR2 is LQKENI. Trimming pared 3 bases from V and 0 bases from J, leaving 5 bases between. The CDR3 is made up of 13 amino acids. The CDR3 region is CASSPEVNTEAFF. CDR3 nucleotide sequence: TGTGCCAGCTCACCCGAGGTGAACACTGAAGCTTTCTTT.

V usage is TRBV20-1 and J usage is TRBJ2-6; 7 bases fit TRBD1. J lost 2 bases, V lost 1 base, and 8 bases had no gene match. The CDR3 is made up of 17 amino acids. Looked up from germline, CDR1 is DFQATT and CDR2 is SNEGSKA (reference sequence). The CDR3 nucleotides read TGCAGTGCTAGAGCCACCTACAGGGGAACTGGGGCCAACGTCCTGACTTTC. It codes for CSARATYRGTGANVLTF.

V and J are TRBV20-1 and TRBJ2-7; 11 nucleotides match TRBD2. CDR3 length equals 15 residues. From germline, CDR1 is DFQATT and CDR2 SNEGSKA (reference sequence). The junction had 6 bases not matched to a gene; V was cut back by 3 bases and J by 2 bases. As DNA, the CDR3 is TGCAGTGCTAGCCCCCTAGCGGGGGGACCCTACGAGCAGTACTTC. It specifies CSASPLAGGPYEQYF.

The chain recombines TRBV12-3 or TRBV12-4 with TRBJ2-3; D tentatively fits TRBD1 or TRBD2 (7 bases each). The CDR3 has 14 residues. V shed 5 bases and J shed 6 bases, with 15 bases lying between them. The CDR3 DNA reads TGTGCCAGCAGTGGGAGGGGGCGCAGGGATACGCAGTATTTT. Its translation: CASSGRGRRDTQYF.

V is TRBV6-2 or TRBV6-3 and J is TRBJ2-1; no reliable D call. There are 14 residues in the CDR3. V was trimmed by 7 bases and J by 4 bases, leaving 14 bases between them. Germline loops: CDR1 MNHEY, CDR2 SVGEGT. CDR3 region: CASNDPYGYNEQFF. CDR3 in DNA: TGTGCCAGCAACGATCCTTACGGGTACAATGAGCAGTTCTTC.

Of note for this clonotype: Its ends do not fully match the called genes, so a read error is possible. This sequence joins TRBV7-2 and TRBJ2-7; D not certain. The CDR3 consists of 12 residues. CDR1 is SGHTA and CDR2 is FQGNSA in the germline V gene. The CDR3 sequence: CASSLSSSEQYF. CDR3 DNA: TGTGCCAGCAGCTTATCATCCTCCGAGCAGTACTTC.

V and J are TRBV7-3 and TRBJ2-3; D unclear. CDR1 and CDR2 from the germline V gene are SGHTA and FQGTGA. V lost 3 bases, J lost 0 bases, and 7 bases lay in between. The CDR3 is 14 amino acids. CDR3 region: CASSLIASTDTQYF. CDR3 DNA: TGTGCCAGCAGCTTGATCGCCAGCACAGATACGCAGTATTTT.

This clonotype was recorded many times. This chain uses TRBV29-1 with TRBJ2-5, with 8 bases fitting TRBD1. Germline V gives CDR1 SQVTM, CDR2 ANQGSEA. This CDR3 is built from 13 residues. V trimming: 2 bases; J trimming: 7 bases; junction bases outside the gene matches: 6. CDR3 coding DNA: TGCAGCGTTGAATACAGGGGGGTTGGGACCCAGTACTTC. This gives the protein CSVEYRGVGTQYF.